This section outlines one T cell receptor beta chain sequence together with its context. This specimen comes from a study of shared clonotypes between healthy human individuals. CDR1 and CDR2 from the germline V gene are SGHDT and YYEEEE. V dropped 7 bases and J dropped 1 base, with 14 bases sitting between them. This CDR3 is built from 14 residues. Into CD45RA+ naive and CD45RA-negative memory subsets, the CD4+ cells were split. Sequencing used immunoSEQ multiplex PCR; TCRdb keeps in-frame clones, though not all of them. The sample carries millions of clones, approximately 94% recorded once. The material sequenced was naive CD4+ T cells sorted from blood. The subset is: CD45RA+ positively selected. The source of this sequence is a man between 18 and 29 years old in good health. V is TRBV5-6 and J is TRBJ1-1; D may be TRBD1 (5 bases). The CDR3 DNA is TGTGCCAGCGGCCTCGCGGGGGGGAACACTGAAGCTTTCTTT. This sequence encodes CASGLAGGNTEAFF.